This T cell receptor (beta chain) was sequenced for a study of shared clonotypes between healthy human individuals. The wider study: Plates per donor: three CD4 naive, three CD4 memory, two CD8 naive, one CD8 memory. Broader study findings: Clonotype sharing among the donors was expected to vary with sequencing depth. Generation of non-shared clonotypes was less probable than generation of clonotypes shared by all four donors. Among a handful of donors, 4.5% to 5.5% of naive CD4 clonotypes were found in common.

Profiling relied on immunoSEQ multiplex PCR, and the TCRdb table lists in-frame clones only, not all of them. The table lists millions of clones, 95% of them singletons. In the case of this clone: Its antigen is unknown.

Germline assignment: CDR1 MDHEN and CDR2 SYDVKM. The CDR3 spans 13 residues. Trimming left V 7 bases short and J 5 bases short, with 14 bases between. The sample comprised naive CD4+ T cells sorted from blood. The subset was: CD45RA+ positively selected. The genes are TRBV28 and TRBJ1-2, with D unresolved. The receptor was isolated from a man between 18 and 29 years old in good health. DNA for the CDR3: TGTGCCAGCACGAACGCAGCTCTTTATGGCTACACCTTC. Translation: CASTNAALYGYTF.